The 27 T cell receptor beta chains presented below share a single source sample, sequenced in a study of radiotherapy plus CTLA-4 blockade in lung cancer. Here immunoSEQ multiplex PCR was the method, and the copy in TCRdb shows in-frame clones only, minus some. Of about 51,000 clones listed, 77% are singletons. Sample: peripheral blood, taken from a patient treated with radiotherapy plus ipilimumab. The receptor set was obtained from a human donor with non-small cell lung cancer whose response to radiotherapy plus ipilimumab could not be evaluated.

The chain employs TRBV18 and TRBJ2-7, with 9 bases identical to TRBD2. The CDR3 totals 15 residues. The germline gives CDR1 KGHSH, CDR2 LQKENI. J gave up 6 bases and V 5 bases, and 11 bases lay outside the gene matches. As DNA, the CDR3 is TGTGCCAGCTCATCATGGACTAGCGTTGAGGGCGAGCAGTACTTC. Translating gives CASSSWTSVEGEQYF. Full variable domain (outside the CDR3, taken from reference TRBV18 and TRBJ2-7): NAGVMQNPRHLVRRRGQEARLRCSPMKGHSHVYWYRQLPEEGLKFMVYLQKENIIDESGMPKERFSAEFPKEGPSILRIQQVVRGDSAAYFCASSSWTSVEGEQYFGPGTRLTVT.

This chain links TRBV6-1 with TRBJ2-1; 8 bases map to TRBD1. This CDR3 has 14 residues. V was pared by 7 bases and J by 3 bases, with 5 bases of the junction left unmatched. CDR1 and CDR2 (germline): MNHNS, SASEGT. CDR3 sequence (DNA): TGTGCCAGCACCTGGACAGGGTTCTACAATGAGCAGTTCTTC. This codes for CASTWTGFYNEQFF.

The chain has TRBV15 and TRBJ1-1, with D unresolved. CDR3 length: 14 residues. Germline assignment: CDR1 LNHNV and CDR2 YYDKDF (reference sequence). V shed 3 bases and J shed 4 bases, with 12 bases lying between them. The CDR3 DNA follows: TGTGCCACCAGCAGTAGAGGTCCGATCACTGAAGCTTTCTTT. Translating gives CATSSRGPITEAFF.

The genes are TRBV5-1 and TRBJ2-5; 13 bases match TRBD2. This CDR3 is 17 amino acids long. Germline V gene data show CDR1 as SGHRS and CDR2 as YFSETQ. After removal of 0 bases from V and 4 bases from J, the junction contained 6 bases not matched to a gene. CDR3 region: CASSLALAGGPRETQYF. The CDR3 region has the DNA TGCGCCAGCAGCTTGGCACTAGCGGGGGGGCCGCGAGAGACCCAGTACTTC.

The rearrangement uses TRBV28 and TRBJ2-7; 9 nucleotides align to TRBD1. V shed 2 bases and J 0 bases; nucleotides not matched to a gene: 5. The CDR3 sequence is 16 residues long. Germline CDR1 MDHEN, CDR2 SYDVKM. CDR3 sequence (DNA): TGTGCCAGCAGTTTACTCGGGACAGGGATCTCCTACGAGCAGTACTTC. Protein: CASSLLGTGISYEQYF.

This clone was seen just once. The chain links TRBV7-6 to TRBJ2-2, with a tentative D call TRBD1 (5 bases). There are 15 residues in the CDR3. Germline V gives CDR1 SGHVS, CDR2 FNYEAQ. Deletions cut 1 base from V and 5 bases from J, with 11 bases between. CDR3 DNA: TGTGCCAGCAGCTTAGGTCAGGGTGGGACCGGGGAGCTGTTTTTT. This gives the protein CASSLGQGGTGELFF.

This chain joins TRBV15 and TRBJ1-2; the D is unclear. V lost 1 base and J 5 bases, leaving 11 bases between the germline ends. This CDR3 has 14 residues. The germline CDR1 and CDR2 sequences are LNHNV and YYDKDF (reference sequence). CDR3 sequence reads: CATSRASWSYGYTF. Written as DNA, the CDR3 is TGTGCCACCAGCAGAGCCTCGTGGAGTTATGGCTACACCTTC.

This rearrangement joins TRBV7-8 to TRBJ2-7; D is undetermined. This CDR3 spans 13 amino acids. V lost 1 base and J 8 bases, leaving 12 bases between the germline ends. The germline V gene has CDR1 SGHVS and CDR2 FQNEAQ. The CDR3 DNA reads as TGTGCCAGCAGCTTAGAGACTCGTCAAAAGCAGTACTTC. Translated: CASSLETRQKQYF. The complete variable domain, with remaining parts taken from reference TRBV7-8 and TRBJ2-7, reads GAGVSQSPRYKVAKRGQDVALRCDPISGHVSLFWYQQALGQGPEFLTYFQNEAQLDKSGLPSDRFFAERPEGSVSTLKIQRTQQEDSAVYLCASSLETRQKQYFGPGTRLTVT.

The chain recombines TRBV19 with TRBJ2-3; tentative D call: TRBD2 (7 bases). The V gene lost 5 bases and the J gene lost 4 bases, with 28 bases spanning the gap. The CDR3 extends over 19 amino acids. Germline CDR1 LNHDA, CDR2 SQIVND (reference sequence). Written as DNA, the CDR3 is TGTGCCAGTAGTCAATGGGTCGGGGGGCCAGGGGAACTCGCAGATACGCAGTATTTT. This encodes CASSQWVGGPGELADTQYF.

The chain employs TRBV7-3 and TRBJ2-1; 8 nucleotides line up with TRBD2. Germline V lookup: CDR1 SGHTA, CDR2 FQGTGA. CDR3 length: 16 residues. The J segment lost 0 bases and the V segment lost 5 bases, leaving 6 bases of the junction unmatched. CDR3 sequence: CASSDGSGSSYNEQFF. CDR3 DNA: TGTGCCAGCAGCGATGGAAGCGGGAGCTCCTACAATGAGCAGTTCTTC.

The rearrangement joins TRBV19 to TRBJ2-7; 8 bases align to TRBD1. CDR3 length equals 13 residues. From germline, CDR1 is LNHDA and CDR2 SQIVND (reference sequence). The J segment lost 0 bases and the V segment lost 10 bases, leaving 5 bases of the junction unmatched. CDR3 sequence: CATGDRSSYEQYF. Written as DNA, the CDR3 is TGTGCCACCGGGGACAGGAGCTCCTACGAGCAGTACTTC.

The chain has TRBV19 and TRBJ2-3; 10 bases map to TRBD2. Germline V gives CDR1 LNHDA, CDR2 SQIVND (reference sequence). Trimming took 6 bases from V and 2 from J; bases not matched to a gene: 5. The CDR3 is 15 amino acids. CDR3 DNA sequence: TGTGCCAGTAGGCCACTAGCGGGGAACACAGATACGCAGTATTTT. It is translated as CASRPLAGNTDTQYF.

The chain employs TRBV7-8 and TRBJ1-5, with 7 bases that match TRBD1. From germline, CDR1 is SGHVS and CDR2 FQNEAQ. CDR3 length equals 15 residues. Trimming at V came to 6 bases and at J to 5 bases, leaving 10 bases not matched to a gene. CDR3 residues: CASSSQLQGDQPQHF. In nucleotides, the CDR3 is TGTGCCAGCAGTTCTCAACTCCAGGGGGATCAGCCCCAGCATTTT.

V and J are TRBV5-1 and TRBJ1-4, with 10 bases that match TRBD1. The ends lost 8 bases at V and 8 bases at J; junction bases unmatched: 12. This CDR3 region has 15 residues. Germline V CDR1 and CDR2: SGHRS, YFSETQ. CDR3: CASATSGTGVEKLFF. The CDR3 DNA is TGCGCCAGTGCGACTTCCGGGACAGGGGTAGAAAAACTGTTTTTT. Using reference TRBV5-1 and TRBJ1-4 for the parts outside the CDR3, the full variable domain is KAGVTQTPRYLIKTRGQQVTLSCSPISGHRSVSWYQQTPGQGLQFLFEYFSETQRNKGNFPGRFSGRQFSNSRSEMNVSTLELGDSALYLCASATSGTGVEKLFFGSGTQLSVL.

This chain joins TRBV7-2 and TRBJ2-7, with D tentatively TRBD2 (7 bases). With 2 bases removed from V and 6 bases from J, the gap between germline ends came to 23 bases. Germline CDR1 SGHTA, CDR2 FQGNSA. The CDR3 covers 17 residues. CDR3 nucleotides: TGTGCCAGCAGCTTAAGGCCTGCGGGGGCCCTCCCCGGCGAGCAGTACTTC. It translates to CASSLRPAGALPGEQYF.

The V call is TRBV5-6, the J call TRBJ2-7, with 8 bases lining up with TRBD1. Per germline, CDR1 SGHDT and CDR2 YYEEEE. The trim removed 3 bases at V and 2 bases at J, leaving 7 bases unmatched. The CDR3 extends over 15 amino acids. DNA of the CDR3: TGTGCCAGCAGCTATCGGGACAGGTCACCCTACGAGCAGTACTTC. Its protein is CASSYRDRSPYEQYF.

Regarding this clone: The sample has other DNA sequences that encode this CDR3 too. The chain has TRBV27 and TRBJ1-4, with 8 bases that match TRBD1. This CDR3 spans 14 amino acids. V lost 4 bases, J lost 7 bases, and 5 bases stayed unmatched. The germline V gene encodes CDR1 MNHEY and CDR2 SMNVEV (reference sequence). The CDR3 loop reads CASSSQGAGEKLFF. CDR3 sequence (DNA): TGTGCCAGCAGTTCCCAGGGGGCTGGTGAAAAACTGTTTTTT. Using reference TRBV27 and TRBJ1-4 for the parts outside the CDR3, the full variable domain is EAQVTQNPRYLITVTGKKLTVTCSQNMNHEYMSWYRQDPGLGLRQIYYSMNVEVTDKGDVPEGYKVSRKEKRNFPLILESPSPNQTSLYFCASSSQGAGEKLFFGSGTQLSVL.

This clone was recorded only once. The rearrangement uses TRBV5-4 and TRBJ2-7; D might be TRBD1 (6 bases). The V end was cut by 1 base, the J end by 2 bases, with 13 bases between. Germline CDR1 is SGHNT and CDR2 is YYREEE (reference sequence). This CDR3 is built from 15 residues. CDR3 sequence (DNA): TGTGCCAGCAGCTTGCTTCCAGGGGTGCCCTACGAGCAGTACTTC. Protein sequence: CASSLLPGVPYEQYF.

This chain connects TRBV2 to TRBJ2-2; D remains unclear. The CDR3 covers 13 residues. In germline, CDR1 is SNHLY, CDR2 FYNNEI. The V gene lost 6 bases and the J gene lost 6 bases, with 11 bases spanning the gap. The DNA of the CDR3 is TGTGCCAGCAGGCCGAGTTTCCCCGGGGAGCTGTTTTTT. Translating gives CASRPSFPGELFF. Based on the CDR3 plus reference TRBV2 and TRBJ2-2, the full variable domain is EPEVTQTPSHQVTQMGQEVILRCVPISNHLYFYWYRQILGQKVEFLVSFYNNEISEKSEIFDDQFSVERPDGSNFTLKIRSTKLEDSAMYFCASRPSFPGELFFGEGSRLTVL.

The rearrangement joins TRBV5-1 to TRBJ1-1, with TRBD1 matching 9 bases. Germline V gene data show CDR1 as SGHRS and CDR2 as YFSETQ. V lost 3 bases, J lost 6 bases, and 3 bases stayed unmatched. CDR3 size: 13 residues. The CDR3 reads CASSSGQGAEAFF. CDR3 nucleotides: TGCGCCAGCAGCTCGGGACAGGGCGCTGAAGCTTTCTTT. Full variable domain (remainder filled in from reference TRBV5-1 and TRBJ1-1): KAGVTQTPRYLIKTRGQQVTLSCSPISGHRSVSWYQQTPGQGLQFLFEYFSETQRNKGNFPGRFSGRQFSNSRSEMNVSTLELGDSALYLCASSSGQGAEAFFGQGTRLTVV.

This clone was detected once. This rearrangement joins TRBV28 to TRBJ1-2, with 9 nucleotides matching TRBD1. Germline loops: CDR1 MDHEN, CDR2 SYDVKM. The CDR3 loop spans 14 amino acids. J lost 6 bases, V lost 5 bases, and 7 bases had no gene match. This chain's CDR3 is CASSPGTGWDGYTF. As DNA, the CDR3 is TGTGCCAGCAGTCCAGGGACAGGGTGGGATGGCTACACCTTC.

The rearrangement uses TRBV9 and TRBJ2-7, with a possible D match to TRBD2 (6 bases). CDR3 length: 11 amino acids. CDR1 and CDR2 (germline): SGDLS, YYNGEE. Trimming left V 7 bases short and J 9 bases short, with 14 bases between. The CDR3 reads CASGGPGRQYF. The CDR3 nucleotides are TGTGCCAGCGGGGGTCCCGGGAGGCAGTACTTC.

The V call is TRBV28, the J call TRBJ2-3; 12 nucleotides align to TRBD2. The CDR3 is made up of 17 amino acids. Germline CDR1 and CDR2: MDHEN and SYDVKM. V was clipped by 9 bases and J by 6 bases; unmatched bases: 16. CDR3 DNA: TGTGCCAGTTACCCCCCGGGACTAGCGGGCGGATTGGATACGCAGTATTTT. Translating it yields CASYPPGLAGGLDTQYF.

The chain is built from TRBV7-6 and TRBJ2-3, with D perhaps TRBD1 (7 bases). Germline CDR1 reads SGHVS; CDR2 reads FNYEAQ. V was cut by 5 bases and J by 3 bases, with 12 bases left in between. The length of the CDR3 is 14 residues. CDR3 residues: CASSLQGGTDTQYF. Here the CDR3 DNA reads TGTGCCAGCAGCCTTCAGGGGGGTACAGATACGCAGTATTTT. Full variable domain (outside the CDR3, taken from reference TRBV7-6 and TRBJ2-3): GAGVSQSPRYKVTKRGQDVALRCDPISGHVSLYWYRQALGQGPEFLTYFNYEAQQDKSGLPNDRFSAERPEGSISTLTIQRTEQRDSAMYRCASSLQGGTDTQYFGPGTRLTVL.

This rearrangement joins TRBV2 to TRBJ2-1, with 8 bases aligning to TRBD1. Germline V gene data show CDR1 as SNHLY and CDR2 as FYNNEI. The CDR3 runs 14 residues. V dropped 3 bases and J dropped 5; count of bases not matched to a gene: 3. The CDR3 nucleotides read TGTGCCAGCAGTGAGTCAGGGGGCAACAATGAGCAGTTCTTC. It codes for CASSESGGNNEQFF.

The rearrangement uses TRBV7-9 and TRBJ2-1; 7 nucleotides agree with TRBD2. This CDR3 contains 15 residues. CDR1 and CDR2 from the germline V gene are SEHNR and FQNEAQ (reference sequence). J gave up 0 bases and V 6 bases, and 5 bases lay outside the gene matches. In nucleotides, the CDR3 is TGTGCCAGCAGTCCCAGCGGGGTCTCCTACAATGAGCAGTTCTTC. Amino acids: CASSPSGVSYNEQFF.

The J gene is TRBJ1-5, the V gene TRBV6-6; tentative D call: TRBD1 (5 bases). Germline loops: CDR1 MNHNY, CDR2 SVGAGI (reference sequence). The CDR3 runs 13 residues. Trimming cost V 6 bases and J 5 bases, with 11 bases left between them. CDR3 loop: CASRTAQDQPQHF. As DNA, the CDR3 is TGTGCCAGCAGGACAGCTCAGGATCAGCCCCAGCATTTT.